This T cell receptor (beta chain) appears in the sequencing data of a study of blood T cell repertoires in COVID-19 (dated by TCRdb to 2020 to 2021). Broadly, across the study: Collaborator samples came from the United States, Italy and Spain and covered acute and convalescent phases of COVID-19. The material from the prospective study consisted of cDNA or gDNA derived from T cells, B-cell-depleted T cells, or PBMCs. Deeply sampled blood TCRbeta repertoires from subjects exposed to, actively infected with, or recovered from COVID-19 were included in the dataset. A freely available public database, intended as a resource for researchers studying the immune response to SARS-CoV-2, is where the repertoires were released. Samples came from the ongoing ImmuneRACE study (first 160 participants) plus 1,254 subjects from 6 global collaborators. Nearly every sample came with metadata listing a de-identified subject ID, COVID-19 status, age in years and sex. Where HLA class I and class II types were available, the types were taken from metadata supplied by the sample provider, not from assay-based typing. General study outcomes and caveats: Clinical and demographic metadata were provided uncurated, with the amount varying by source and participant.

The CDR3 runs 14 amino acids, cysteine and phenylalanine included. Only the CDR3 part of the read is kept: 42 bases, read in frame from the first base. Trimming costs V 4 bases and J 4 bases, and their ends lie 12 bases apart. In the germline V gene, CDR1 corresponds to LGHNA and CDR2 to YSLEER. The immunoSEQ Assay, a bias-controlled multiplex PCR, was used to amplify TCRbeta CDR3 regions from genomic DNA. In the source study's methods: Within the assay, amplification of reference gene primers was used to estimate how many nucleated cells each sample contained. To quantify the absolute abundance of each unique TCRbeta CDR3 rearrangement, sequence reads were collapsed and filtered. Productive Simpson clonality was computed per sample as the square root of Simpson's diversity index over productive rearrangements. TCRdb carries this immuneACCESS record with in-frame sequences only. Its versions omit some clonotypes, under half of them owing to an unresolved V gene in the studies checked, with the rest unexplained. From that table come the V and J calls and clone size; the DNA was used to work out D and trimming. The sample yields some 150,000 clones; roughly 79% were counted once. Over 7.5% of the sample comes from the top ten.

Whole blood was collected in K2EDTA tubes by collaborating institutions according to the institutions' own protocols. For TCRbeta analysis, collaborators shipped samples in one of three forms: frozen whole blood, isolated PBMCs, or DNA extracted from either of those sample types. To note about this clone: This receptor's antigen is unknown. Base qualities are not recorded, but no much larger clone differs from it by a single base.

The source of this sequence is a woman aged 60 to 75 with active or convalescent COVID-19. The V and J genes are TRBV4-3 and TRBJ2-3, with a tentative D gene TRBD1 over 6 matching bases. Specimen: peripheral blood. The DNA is TGCGCCAGCAGCCCGAGGGACAACGCAGATACGCAGTATTTT. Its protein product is CASSPRDNADTQYF.